Each of the 9 T cell receptor beta chains below was sequenced from the same sample in a study of cytomegalovirus exposure and HLA in healthy donors (dated by TCRdb to about 2017). The library was obtained by the immunoSEQ multiplex PCR assay. A mixture of 60 forward primers for TCR Vbeta segments and 13 reverse primers for TCR Jbeta segments was used in the multiplex PCR. The immuneACCESS repertoire file appears here via TCRdb, limited to in-frame rearrangements. These files lack a portion of the clones; in checked studies, under half of the deficit traces to unresolved V genes, and the cause of the others is not known. Recorded for this sample are 150,000 to 200,000 clones; over 60% of them occurred a single time. Of the sample, about 1% is held by the ten largest clones. The specimen was PBMCs. These receptor sequences come from a woman in her thirties or forties in good health and CMV-seronegative.

This clone was recorded only once. Other DNA variants within this sample encode the same CDR3. The rearrangement uses TRBV11-3 and TRBJ2-7; D not certain. Per germline, CDR1 SGHNT and CDR2 YENEEA. Between the trimmed V and J ends, which lost 3 bases and 6 bases, there was a span of 21 bases. The CDR3 contains 16 residues. The CDR3 loop reads CASSFAGHRLDREQYF. CDR3 nucleotide sequence: TGTGCCAGCAGCTTCGCAGGTCACCGCCTCGACCGCGAGCAGTACTTC.

The V and J genes are TRBV15 and TRBJ1-4; TRBD1 might be the D (5 bases). Germline CDR1 reads LNHNV; CDR2 reads YYDKDF (reference sequence). This CDR3 contains 15 residues. V lost 5 bases and J lost 6, with 16 bases in between. CDR3 DNA sequence: TGTGCCACCAGCCCCCAGGGAGGGTCGGATGAAAAACTGTTTTTT. Translated: CATSPQGGSDEKLFF.

V and J are TRBV6-5 and TRBJ2-2; 8 nucleotides align to TRBD2. This CDR3 contains 13 residues. V was clipped by 6 bases and J by 7 bases; unmatched bases: 4. CDR1 MNHEY and CDR2 SVGAGI come from the germline V gene. The CDR3 region is CASRAAGGGELFF. The DNA of the CDR3 is TGTGCCAGCAGGGCGGCGGGAGGCGGGGAGCTGTTTTTT.

The rearrangement links TRBV7-9 to TRBJ2-3; D might be TRBD1 (6 bases). The V and J ends lost 5 bases and 0 bases respectively, with 15 bases between them. Germline values: CDR1 SEHNR, CDR2 FQNEAQ (reference sequence). This CDR3 contains 16 residues. CDR3 in amino acids: CASSKSQGFSTDTQYF. In nucleotides, the CDR3 is TGTGCCAGCAGCAAGAGCCAGGGGTTTAGCACAGATACGCAGTATTTT.

V and J are TRBV6-1 and TRBJ2-5; TRBD1 might be the D (7 bases). V was trimmed by 4 bases and J by 5 bases, leaving 17 bases between them. Germline CDR1 MNHNS, CDR2 SASEGT. The CDR3 is 15 amino acids. The CDR3 bases are TGTGCCAGCAGTGCCGCAGGGGGTGCGGGGGAGACCCAGTACTTC. This sequence encodes CASSAAGGAGETQYF.

This sequence joins TRBV18 and TRBJ1-2; 8 bases map to TRBD1. The germline gives CDR1 KGHSH, CDR2 LQKENI. J was trimmed by 7 bases and V by 1 base; bases with no gene match: 8. The CDR3 loop spans 15 amino acids. The CDR3 loop is CASSPQETGVSGYTF. The CDR3 nucleotides read TGTGCCAGCTCACCACAGGAGACAGGGGTTAGTGGCTACACCTTC.

The rearrangement links TRBV9 to TRBJ2-3; TRBD2 matches at 9 bases. V was pared by 0 bases and J by 4 bases, with 6 bases of the junction left unmatched. Per germline, CDR1 SGDLS and CDR2 YYNGEE. The CDR3 has 16 residues. CDR3 sequence: CASSVAAGGEADTQYF. CDR3 nucleotides: TGTGCCAGCAGCGTAGCGGCGGGAGGGGAGGCAGATACGCAGTATTTT.

The CDR3 DNA sequence: TGTGCCAGTAGTTCCTGGGGACAGGGGGTCCCCGGGGAGCTGTTTTTT. It encodes CASSSWGQGVPGELFF. The chain combines TRBV19 with TRBJ2-2; 11 bases agree with TRBD1. CDR1 and CDR2 (germline): LNHDA, SQIVND (reference sequence). The CDR3 has 16 residues. J was trimmed by 6 bases and V by 5 bases; bases with no gene match: 8.

The V call is TRBV7-9, the J call TRBJ1-1, with 7 bases lining up with TRBD1. This CDR3 is 15 amino acids long. Per germline, CDR1 SEHNR and CDR2 FQNEAQ (reference sequence). Losses at the gene ends were 6 bases for V and 1 base for J; bases not matched to a gene: 8. CDR3 nucleotides: TGTGCCAGCAGAGTCGGCCACAGGGGGAACACTGAAGCTTTCTTT. Its protein is CASRVGHRGNTEAFF.